The 14 T cell receptor beta chains below were found in one sample sequenced in a study of PD-L1 blockade in urothelial cancer (TCRdb year 2017). Library preparation was by the immunoSEQ multiplex PCR assay. TCRdb obtained this table from immuneACCESS and retained in-frame rearrangements with V and J assigned. These tables miss some clones; where compared with another copy, unresolved V genes account for less than half of the shortfall, and the remainder is unexplained. The sample records more than 85,000 clones, approximately 91% of which are singletons. The ten largest account for almost 0.95% of the sample. The sequencing here drew on PBMCs, taken around atezolizumab (anti-PD-L1) treatment. These receptors all stem from a woman of 80 years or more with urothelial cancer.

The chain combines TRBV28 with TRBJ2-7, with TRBD1 identical over 7 bases. J gave up 6 bases and V 8 bases, and 7 bases lay outside the gene matches. The CDR3 length is 12 residues. Germline CDR1 reads MDHEN; CDR2 reads SYDVKM. The CDR3 nucleotides are TGTGCCAGCGGGGTGGGACAGTCCGAGCAGTACTTC. It codes for CASGVGQSEQYF.

The chain recombines TRBV6-5 with TRBJ1-3, with D possibly TRBD1 on 6 matching bases. Germline CDR1 and CDR2: MNHEY and SVGAGI. The length of the CDR3 is 15 residues. V lost 6 bases to trimming and J lost 3 bases, with 15 bases between them. The CDR3 is CASRPWQGFGNTIYF. CDR3 DNA: TGTGCCAGCAGGCCCTGGCAGGGGTTTGGAAACACCATATATTTT.

The gene calls are TRBV15 and TRBJ2-7; perhaps TRBD2 as D (5 bases). CDR1 is LNHNV and CDR2 is YYDKDF in the germline V gene (reference sequence). Trimming took off 3 bases at V and 5 bases at J, with 14 bases between the two ends. The CDR3 totals 14 residues. The CDR3 coding sequence is TGTGCCACCAGCAGGCGGGTAGGTCCCAACGAGCAGTACTTC. Translated: CATSRRVGPNEQYF.

CDR3 amino acids: CASSLQWDRLGETQYF. CDR3 DNA sequence: TGTGCCAGCAGCCTCCAGTGGGACAGACTTGGAGAGACCCAGTACTTC. The chain uses TRBV5-6 and TRBJ2-5, with 7 nucleotides matching TRBD1. J gave up 4 bases and V 4 bases, and 13 bases lay outside the gene matches. Germline V gene data show CDR1 as SGHDT and CDR2 as YYEEEE. CDR3 size: 16 residues.

The CDR3 region is CASSDNGGNQPQHF. The CDR3, as DNA: TGTGCCAGCAGTGACAATGGCGGGAATCAGCCCCAGCATTTT. The genes are TRBV6-4 and TRBJ1-5; D gene unclear. Germline CDR1 is MRHNA and CDR2 is SNTAGT. The CDR3 loop spans 14 amino acids. V was clipped by 2 bases and J by 4 bases, with 9 bases between them.

Details on this clone: Other DNA sequences in this sample translate to the same CDR3. V and J are TRBV7-3 and TRBJ2-3; D may be TRBD2 (5 bases). Germline loops: CDR1 SGHTA, CDR2 FQGTGA. V dropped 2 bases and J dropped 0 bases, with 6 bases sitting between them. This CDR3 comprises 14 residues. The CDR3 protein is CASSLSGSTDTQYF. CDR3 nucleotides: TGTGCCAGCAGCTTATCGGGAAGCACAGATACGCAGTATTTT.

The chain has TRBV5-4 and TRBJ2-7; TRBD1 is a possible D gene (6 bases). The V end was cut by 3 bases, the J end by 4 bases, with 11 bases between. The CDR3 covers 13 residues. Germline V CDR1 and CDR2: SGHNT, YYREEE (reference sequence). DNA of the CDR3: TGTGCCAGCAGCTCAAGGACAGCTTACGAGCAGTACTTC. It codes for CASSSRTAYEQYF.

The V and J genes are TRBV4-2 and TRBJ1-2; D unresolved. Germline values: CDR1 LGHNA, CDR2 YNFKEQ. V lost 1 base and J 2 bases, leaving 14 bases between the germline ends. This CDR3 has 16 residues. CDR3 sequence reads: CASSQAVGEANYGYTF. The CDR3 nucleotides read TGTGCCAGCAGCCAAGCCGTCGGGGAAGCCAACTATGGCTACACCTTC.

The chain recombines TRBV9 with TRBJ1-2, with 11 bases fitting TRBD1. This CDR3 is built from 22 residues. V gave up 1 base and J gave up 2 bases; unmatched junction bases: 22. The germline CDR1 and CDR2 sequences are SGDLS and YYNGEE. The CDR3 spells CASSVQIGGAGTGGRGNYGYTF. In nucleotides, the CDR3 is TGTGCCAGCAGCGTACAAATTGGAGGGGCGGGGACAGGGGGAAGAGGAAACTATGGCTACACCTTC. Full variable domain (rest looked up from reference TRBV9 and TRBJ1-2): DSGVTQTPKHLITATGQRVTLRCSPRSGDLSVYWYQQSLDQGLQFLIQYYNGEERAKGNILERFSAQQFPDLHSELNLSSLELGDSALYFCASSVQIGGAGTGGRGNYGYTFGSGTRLTVV.

The chain uses TRBV6-5 and TRBJ2-2, with D perhaps matching TRBD1 (5 bases). V was clipped by 2 bases and J by 6 bases, with 7 bases between them. The CDR3 length is 13 residues. Germline V gene lookup returns CDR1 MNHEY and CDR2 SVGAGI. DNA of the CDR3: TGTGCCAGCAGTTACAGGGGTGCCGGGGAGCTGTTTTTT. Amino acid sequence: CASSYRGAGELFF.

This chain connects TRBV5-4 to TRBJ2-7; 12 nucleotides line up with TRBD1. CDR1 is SGHNT and CDR2 is YYREEE in the germline V gene (reference sequence). The J segment lost 0 bases and the V segment lost 4 bases, leaving 2 bases of the junction unmatched. The CDR3 has 15 amino acids. CDR3 protein: CASSEGQGASYEQYF. In nucleotides, the CDR3 is TGTGCCAGCAGCGAGGGACAGGGGGCCTCCTACGAGCAGTACTTC. Full variable domain (remainder filled in from reference TRBV5-4 and TRBJ2-7): ETGVTQSPTHLIKTRGQQVTLRCSSQSGHNTVSWYQQALGQGPQFIFQYYREEENGRGNFPPRFSGLQFPNYSSELNVNALELDDSALYLCASSEGQGASYEQYFGPGTRLTVT.

The DNA for the CDR3 is TGTGCCAGCAGTGCACGGTCGGGGAATGGCTACACCTTC. Its translation is CASSARSGNGYTF. The gene calls are TRBV6-6 and TRBJ1-2, with D unresolved. This CDR3 contains 13 residues. From germline, CDR1 is MNHNY and CDR2 SVGAGI (reference sequence). V lost 5 bases, J lost 6 bases, and 13 bases lay in between.

V is TRBV6-5 and J is TRBJ2-5, with 8 bases that match TRBD1. The germline CDR1 and CDR2 sequences are MNHEY and SVGAGI. The CDR3 consists of 13 residues. With V trimmed by 6 bases and J by 4 bases, 4 bases remained unmatched. The CDR3 protein is CASRHTGGETQYF. The CDR3, as DNA: TGTGCCAGCAGACACACAGGGGGAGAGACCCAGTACTTC.

The V call is TRBV6-1, the J call TRBJ2-5; possibly TRBD2 for D (5 bases). Germline V gene data show CDR1 as MNHNS and CDR2 as SASEGT. The CDR3 runs to 12 residues. V lost 6 bases and J 5 bases, leaving 10 bases between the germline ends. The CDR3 loop reads CASRLVTETQYF. CDR3 nucleotide sequence: TGTGCCAGCAGACTAGTTACGGAGACCCAGTACTTC.